This T cell receptor beta chain stems from a study of cytomegalovirus exposure and HLA in healthy donors. A word on this clone: What it binds is not known.

Using immunoSEQ multiplex PCR, the repertoire was profiled, and TCRdb retains in-frame clones only, with some absent. The sample has 150,000 or so clones; roughly 87% are singletons. V dropped 2 bases and J dropped 4 bases, with 12 bases sitting between them. Germline CDR1 is SNHLY and CDR2 is FYNNEI. The CDR3 length is 15 residues. Notes on the study in general: Cytomegalovirus-associated status was assigned to about 170 TCR beta chains.

The clonotype comes from a woman aged 18-29 years in good health and CMV-seronegative. The sequencing input was PBMCs. The chain is built from TRBV2 and TRBJ1-3; D gene unclear. The CDR3 coding sequence is TGTGCCAGCAGTGAAATGGGAGGACTAGGAAACACCATATATTTT. Translation: CASSEMGGLGNTIYF.